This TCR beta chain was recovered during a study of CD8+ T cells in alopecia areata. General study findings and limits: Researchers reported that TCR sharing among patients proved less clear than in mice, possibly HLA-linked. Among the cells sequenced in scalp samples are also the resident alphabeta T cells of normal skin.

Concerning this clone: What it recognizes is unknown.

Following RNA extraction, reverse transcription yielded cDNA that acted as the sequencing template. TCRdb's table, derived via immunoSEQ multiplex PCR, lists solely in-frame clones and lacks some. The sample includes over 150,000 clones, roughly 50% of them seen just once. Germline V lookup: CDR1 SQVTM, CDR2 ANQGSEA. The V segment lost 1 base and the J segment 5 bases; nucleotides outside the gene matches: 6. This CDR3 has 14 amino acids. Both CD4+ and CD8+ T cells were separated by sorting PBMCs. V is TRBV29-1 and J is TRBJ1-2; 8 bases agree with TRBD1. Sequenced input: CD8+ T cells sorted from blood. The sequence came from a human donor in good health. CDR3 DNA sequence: TGCAGCGTTGAAGGGACAGGGCCCACGTATGGCTACACCTTC. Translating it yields CSVEGTGPTYGYTF. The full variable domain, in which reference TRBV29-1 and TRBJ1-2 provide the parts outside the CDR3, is SAVISQKPSRDICQRGTSLTIQCQVDSQVTMMFWYRQQPGQSLTLIATANQGSEATYESGFVIDKFPISRPNLTFSTLTVSNMSPEDSSIYLCSVEGTGPTYGYTFGSGTRLTVV.